The rows below give T cell receptor beta chains drawn from one sample of a study of cytomegalovirus exposure and HLA in healthy donors. Profiled with immunoSEQ multiplex PCR; TCRdb holds only in-frame clones, not every one. The sample contains 97,000 or so clones, roughly 60% of which appear only once. Sequencing was done on a sample of PBMCs. All receptors come from a human donor in good health. The CDR3 runs from the conserved cysteine through the conserved F or W. A D gene is named only where the DNA matches it firmly. Clone size, where shown, is once, few, many, or a class for clones that have expanded.

cdr3_aa | cdr3_nt | v_call | d_call | clone_size | j_call
CASSLWGAGAKNIQYF | TGTGCCAGCAGCTTATGGGGAGCGGGGGCCAAAAACATTCAGTACTTC | TRBV7-2 | TRBD2 | - | TRBJ2-4
CASGTTGWNEQFF | TGTGCTAGTGGAACGACAGGGTGGAATGAGCAGTTCTTC | TRBV12-5 | TRBD1 | - | TRBJ2-1
CASSGGQGRTNEKLFF | TGTGCCAGCAGTGGGGGACAGGGGAGGACTAATGAAAAACTGTTTTTT | TRBV6-1 | TRBD1 | few | TRBJ1-4
CASSSRLGNRPQHF | TGTGCCAGCAGTTCCAGGTTAGGCAATCGGCCCCAGCATTTT | TRBV6-5 | - | once | TRBJ1-5
CASSLIPGTGSGMFKYEQYF | TGTGCCAGCAGCTTAATACCCGGGACAGGGAGCGGGATGTTCAAGTACGAGCAGTACTTC | TRBV5-4 | TRBD1 | - | TRBJ2-7
CSVRGLAGSQETQYF | TGCAGCGTTAGAGGACTAGCGGGCTCCCAAGAGACCCAGTACTTC | TRBV29-1 | TRBD2 | - | TRBJ2-5
CASSSRTVLSNQPQHF | TGTGCCAGCAGTTCGCGGACAGTTCTCAGCAATCAGCCCCAGCATTTT | TRBV6-6 | - | - | TRBJ1-5
CASSQESWQGAGNEKLFF | TGTGCCAGCAGCCAAGAATCTTGGCAGGGGGCCGGTAATGAAAAACTGTTTTTT | TRBV4-2 | TRBD1 | - | TRBJ1-4
CASEFTSQGNTEAFF | TGTGCCAGCGAGTTTACTTCACAGGGGAACACTGAAGCTTTCTTT | TRBV27 | - | - | TRBJ1-1
CASSLYRVLNYGYTF | TGTGCCAGCAGCTTGTACCGCGTTCTTAACTATGGCTACACCTTC | TRBV7-8 | - | - | TRBJ1-2
CASSSGTAGYNEQFF | TGTGCCAGCAGCAGTGGGACGGCGGGGTACAATGAGCAGTTCTTC | TRBV11-3 | - | - | TRBJ2-1